The TCR beta chain described here comes from a study of cytomegalovirus exposure and HLA in healthy donors. It was with 60 Vbeta and 13 Jbeta primers that the PCR ran. Data came from immunoSEQ multiplex PCR; TCRdb stores just in-frame clones and leaves some out. The top ten clones hold around 19% of a sample with about 100,000 clones, around 69% of them seen once. Study observations and caveats: Analyzed later, association rates of TCRs varied across HLA loci, with DRB1 most and HLA-C fewest.

On this clone: As yet, its antigen is unknown.

The V gene's germline CDR1 is SGHTA and CDR2 FQGTGA. The J segment lost 2 bases and the V segment lost 0 bases, leaving 5 bases of the junction unmatched. The CDR3 is 16 residues long. Sequencing was carried out using PBMCs. This chain joins TRBV7-3 and TRBJ2-3, with 7 positions matching TRBD2. This TCR was sampled from a woman in her sixties or seventies in good health and CMV-seropositive. The CDR3 loop is CASSLTAGETTDTQYF. CDR3 nucleotide sequence: TGTGCCAGCAGCTTAACGGCGGGAGAGACCACAGATACGCAGTATTTT.